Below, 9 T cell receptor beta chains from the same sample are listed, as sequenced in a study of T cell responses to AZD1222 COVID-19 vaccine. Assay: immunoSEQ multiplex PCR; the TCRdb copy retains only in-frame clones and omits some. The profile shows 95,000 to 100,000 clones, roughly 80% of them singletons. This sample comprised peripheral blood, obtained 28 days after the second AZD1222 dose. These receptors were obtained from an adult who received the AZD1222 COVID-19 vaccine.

For the CDR3, the DNA is TGTGCCATCAGTAACACGGGACTAGCGGTCTCCTACAATGAGCAGTTCTTC. This sequence encodes CAISNTGLAVSYNEQFF. V and J are TRBV10-3 and TRBJ2-1, with 11 bases aligning to TRBD2. CDR3 length equals 17 residues. After removal of 5 bases from V and 0 bases from J, the junction contained 6 bases not matched to a gene. Germline V gene sequence: CDR1 ENHRY, CDR2 SYGVKD.

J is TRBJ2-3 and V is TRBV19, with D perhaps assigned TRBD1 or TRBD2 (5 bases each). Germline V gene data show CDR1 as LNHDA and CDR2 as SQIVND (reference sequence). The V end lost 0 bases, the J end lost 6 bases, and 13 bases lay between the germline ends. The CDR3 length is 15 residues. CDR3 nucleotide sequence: TGTGCCAGTAGTATAGATTCGGGGACGGCGGATACGCAGTATTTT. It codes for CASSIDSGTADTQYF.

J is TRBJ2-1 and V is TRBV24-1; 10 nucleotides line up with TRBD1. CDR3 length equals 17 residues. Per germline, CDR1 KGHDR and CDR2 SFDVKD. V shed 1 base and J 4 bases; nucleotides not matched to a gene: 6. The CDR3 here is CATSDFPGTGVYNEQFF. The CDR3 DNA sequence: TGTGCCACCAGTGATTTCCCCGGGACAGGGGTGTACAATGAGCAGTTCTTC.

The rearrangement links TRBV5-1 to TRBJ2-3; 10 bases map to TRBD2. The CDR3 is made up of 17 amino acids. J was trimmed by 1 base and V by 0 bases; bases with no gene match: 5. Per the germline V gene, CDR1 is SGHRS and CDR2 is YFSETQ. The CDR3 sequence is CASSLASLAGGTDTQYF. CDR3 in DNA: TGCGCCAGCAGCTTGGCCTCGCTAGCGGGGGGCACAGATACGCAGTATTTT.

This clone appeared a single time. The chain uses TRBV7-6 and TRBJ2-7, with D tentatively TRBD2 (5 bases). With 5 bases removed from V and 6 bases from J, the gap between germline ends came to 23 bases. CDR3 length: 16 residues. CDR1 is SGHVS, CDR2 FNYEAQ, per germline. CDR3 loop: CASSPEGAGASSEQYF. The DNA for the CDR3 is TGTGCCAGCAGCCCCGAGGGAGCCGGAGCCTCGTCCGAGCAGTACTTC.

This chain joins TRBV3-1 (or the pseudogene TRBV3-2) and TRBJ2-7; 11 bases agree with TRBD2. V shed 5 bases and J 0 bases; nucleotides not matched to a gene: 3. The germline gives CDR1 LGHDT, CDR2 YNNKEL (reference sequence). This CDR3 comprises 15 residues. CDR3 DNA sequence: TGTGCCAGCAGCTATGGACTAGCGGGCTCCTACGAGCAGTACTTC. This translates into CASSYGLAGSYEQYF.

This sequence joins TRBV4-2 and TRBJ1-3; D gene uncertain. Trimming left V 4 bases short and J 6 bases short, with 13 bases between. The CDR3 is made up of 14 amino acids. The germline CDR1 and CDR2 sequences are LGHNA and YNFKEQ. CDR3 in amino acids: CASSRDRAANTIYF. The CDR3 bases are TGTGCCAGCAGCCGGGATAGGGCAGCAAACACCATATATTTT.

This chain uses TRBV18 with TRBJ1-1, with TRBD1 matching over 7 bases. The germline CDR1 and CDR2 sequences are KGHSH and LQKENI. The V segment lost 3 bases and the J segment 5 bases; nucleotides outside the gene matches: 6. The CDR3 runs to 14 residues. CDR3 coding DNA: TGTGCCAGCTCACCTGCCAGGGGGGGGACTGAAGCTTTCTTT. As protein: CASSPARGGTEAFF. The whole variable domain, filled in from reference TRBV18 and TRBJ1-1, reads NAGVMQNPRHLVRRRGQEARLRCSPMKGHSHVYWYRQLPEEGLKFMVYLQKENIIDESGMPKERFSAEFPKEGPSILRIQQVVRGDSAAYFCASSPARGGTEAFFGQGTRLTVV.

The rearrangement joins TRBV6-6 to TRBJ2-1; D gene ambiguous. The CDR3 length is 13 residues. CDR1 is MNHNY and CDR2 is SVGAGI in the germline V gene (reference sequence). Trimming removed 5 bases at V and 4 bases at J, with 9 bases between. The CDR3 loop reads CASSLTGYNEQFF. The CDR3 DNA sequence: TGTGCCAGCAGTCTTACTGGTTACAATGAGCAGTTCTTC.